Presented here are 22 T cell receptor beta chains from one specimen sequenced in a study of graft-versus-host responses after intestinal transplantation. These receptors' targets are unknown. Generated by immunoSEQ multiplex PCR, the TCRdb table keeps only in-frame clones and is missing some. The profile shows about 81,000 clones, 85% to 90% of them singletons. The source was unstimulated CD4+ T cells sorted from spleen or lymph node cells, collected before intestinal transplant. Receptors were obtained from a human donor who received an intestinal transplant.

The rearrangement joins TRBV11-2 to TRBJ2-2; perhaps TRBD1 as D (7 bases). V gave up 5 bases and J gave up 7 bases, with 17 bases separating them. This CDR3 spans 15 amino acids. Germline values: CDR1 SGHAT, CDR2 FQNNGV. Here the CDR3 DNA reads TGTGCCAGCAGCCAGGGGTACAGGGGAGGCGGGGAGCTGTTTTTT. This sequence encodes CASSQGYRGGGELFF.

J is TRBJ2-7 and V is TRBV28, with 8 bases aligning to TRBD1. The CDR3 contains 15 residues. From germline, CDR1 is MDHEN and CDR2 SYDVKM. J lost 3 bases, V lost 5 bases, and 9 bases had no gene match. The CDR3 protein is CASSLPGTGNYEQYF. The DNA of the CDR3 is TGTGCCAGCAGTCTCCCTGGGACAGGTAACTACGAGCAGTACTTC.

The V call is TRBV7-6, the J call TRBJ2-1; D may be TRBD1 (5 bases). CDR1 and CDR2 from the germline V gene are SGHVS and FNYEAQ. The CDR3 is 18 residues long. Trimming took 2 bases from V and 3 from J, leaving 20 bases between them. As DNA, the CDR3 is TGTGCCAGCAGCTTATGGAGCAGGGCCACTTTTGACTACAATGAGCAGTTCTTC. Translation: CASSLWSRATFDYNEQFF.

J is TRBJ1-2 and V is TRBV28; TRBD1 matches 7 bases. From germline, CDR1 is MDHEN and CDR2 SYDVKM. Losses at the gene ends were 4 bases for V and 2 bases for J; bases not matched to a gene: 10. This CDR3 contains 16 residues. DNA of the CDR3: TGTGCCAGCAGTTCCCACCGGACAGGAGGGAACTATGGCTACACCTTC. Protein: CASSSHRTGGNYGYTF.

The V gene is TRBV6-1, the J gene TRBJ2-7; a weak D match, TRBD1 (5 bases). The CDR3 contains 12 residues. Germline V lookup: CDR1 MNHNS, CDR2 SASEGT. V was pared by 2 bases and J by 5 bases, with 7 bases between. DNA of the CDR3: TGTGCCAGCAGTGAATGGGGCGACGAGCAGTACTTC. This encodes CASSEWGDEQYF.

This clone has a handful of counts. This sequence joins TRBV28 and TRBJ2-3; perhaps TRBD2 as D (7 bases). Germline CDR1 MDHEN, CDR2 SYDVKM. V dropped 6 bases and J dropped 6 bases, with 16 bases sitting between them. The CDR3 runs 14 residues. Written as DNA, the CDR3 is TGTGCCAGCAGGACCGGGGGGCCGGGGGATACGCAGTATTTT. Protein: CASRTGGPGDTQYF.

The V gene is TRBV7-3, the J gene TRBJ2-1; 7 positions match TRBD1. Trimming cost V 4 bases and J 9 bases; bases outside gene matches: 6. This CDR3 comprises 13 residues. CDR1 and CDR2 from the germline V gene are SGHTA and FQGTGA. Here the CDR3 reads CASSSSGGIEQFF. In DNA form, the CDR3 reads TGTGCCAGCAGCTCGTCAGGGGGAATTGAGCAGTTCTTC.

This chain joins TRBV28 and TRBJ1-5, with D tentatively TRBD1 (5 bases). The germline V and J ends were trimmed by 8 bases and 7 bases, with 12 bases remaining between them. The CDR3 is made up of 12 amino acids. CDR1 and CDR2 from the germline V gene are MDHEN and SYDVKM. CDR3 DNA: TGTGCCAGCTACGACAGCCCGCAGCCCCAGCATTTT. It translates to CASYDSPQPQHF.

The chain recombines TRBV15 with TRBJ2-7; TRBD1 is a possible D gene (5 bases). Germline V CDR1 and CDR2: LNHNV, YYDKDF (reference sequence). Deletions cut 1 base from V and 3 bases from J, with 10 bases between. CDR3 length: 14 residues. Here the CDR3 DNA reads TGTGCCACCAGCAGAGCCCAGGGCGGCTACGAGCAGTACTTC. Amino acids: CATSRAQGGYEQYF.

In its sample, this clone was seen a few times. The chain employs TRBV5-1 and TRBJ2-2, with TRBD1 identical over 7 bases. V gave up 4 bases and J gave up 0 bases; unmatched junction bases: 6. Germline loops: CDR1 SGHRS, CDR2 YFSETQ. The length of the CDR3 is 16 residues. The CDR3 nucleotides read TGCGCCAGCAGCCACAGACAGGGATCGAACACCGGGGAGCTGTTTTTT. It specifies CASSHRQGSNTGELFF.

The rearrangement links TRBV5-1 to TRBJ2-7; TRBD1 agrees at 9 bases. The V gene end was trimmed by 0 bases and the J gene end by 5 bases; junction bases not matched to a gene: 6. The germline gives CDR1 SGHRS, CDR2 YFSETQ. The CDR3 covers 15 residues. The CDR3 sequence: CASSLVGTGSDEQYF. Written as DNA, the CDR3 is TGCGCCAGCAGCTTGGTGGGGACAGGGAGCGACGAGCAGTACTTC.

The CDR3 spells CASSGGGETQYF. As DNA, the CDR3 is TGTGCCAGCAGTGGTGGGGGGGAGACCCAGTACTTC. The chain couples TRBV6-5 to TRBJ2-5, with TRBD2 as a possible D gene (6 bases). The V end lost 5 bases, the J end lost 5 bases, and 9 bases lay between the germline ends. Germline lookup yields CDR1 MNHEY and CDR2 SVGAGI. This CDR3 comprises 12 residues.

CDR3 DNA sequence: TGTGCCTGGAGTGTACATGGAGGGGTGGGCTTGGGGACAGATACGCAGTATTTT. This sequence encodes CAWSVHGGVGLGTDTQYF. V usage is TRBV30 and J usage is TRBJ2-3; TRBD2 is a possible D gene (6 bases). The CDR3 runs to 18 residues. Germline-derived CDR1 and CDR2 are GTSNPN and SVGIG (reference sequence). The germline V and J ends were trimmed by 0 bases and 3 bases, with 22 bases remaining between them.

The gene calls are TRBV7-3 and TRBJ1-2; D uncertain. V shed 1 base and J shed 0 bases, with 15 bases lying between them. The length of the CDR3 is 17 residues. Germline V gene lookup returns CDR1 SGHTA and CDR2 FQGTGA. The CDR3 reads CASSLMKQTGPNYGYTF. For the CDR3, the DNA is TGTGCCAGCAGCTTAATGAAGCAGACGGGTCCTAACTATGGCTACACCTTC.

This clone was observed once. V gene TRBV11-2 combines with J gene TRBJ2-7, with D possibly matching TRBD2 (6 bases). Germline lookup yields CDR1 SGHAT and CDR2 FQNNGV. This CDR3 is 11 amino acids long. Trimming left V 5 bases short and J 6 bases short, with 8 bases between. CDR3 nucleotide sequence: TGTGCCAGCAGCCGGGGACTCGAGCAGTACTTC. It codes for CASSRGLEQYF.

The chain links TRBV18 to TRBJ1-5; the match to TRBD1 covers 9 bases. The trim removed 1 base at V and 1 base at J, leaving 2 bases unmatched. The CDR3 has 16 residues. Per germline, CDR1 KGHSH and CDR2 LQKENI. For the CDR3, the DNA is TGTGCCAGCTCACCACTGGGACAGGGCAGCAATCAGCCCCAGCATTTT. Amino acid sequence: CASSPLGQGSNQPQHF.

The chain uses TRBV5-1 and TRBJ2-5; D is unclear. Trimming removed 0 bases from V and 4 bases from J, with 4 bases in between. Germline CDR1 is SGHRS and CDR2 is YFSETQ. This CDR3 comprises 12 residues. CDR3 residues: CASSLALETQYF. CDR3 bases: TGCGCCAGCAGCTTGGCCCTAGAGACCCAGTACTTC. The complete variable domain, with remaining parts taken from reference TRBV5-1 and TRBJ2-5, reads KAGVTQTPRYLIKTRGQQVTLSCSPISGHRSVSWYQQTPGQGLQFLFEYFSETQRNKGNFPGRFSGRQFSNSRSEMNVSTLELGDSALYLCASSLALETQYFGPGTRLLVL.

The chain has TRBV25-1 and TRBJ1-2; D not resolved. V dropped 0 bases and J dropped 2 bases, with 10 bases sitting between them. Looked up from germline, CDR1 is MGHDK and CDR2 is SYGVNS. CDR3 length equals 15 residues. This CDR3 is CASSEYRETNYGYTF. The CDR3 DNA reads TGTGCCAGCAGTGAATATAGGGAGACGAACTATGGCTACACCTTC.

Concerning this clone: Other nucleotide sequences from this sample produce the same CDR3. The V gene is TRBV28, the J gene TRBJ2-7, with 9 bases matching TRBD1. CDR1 is MDHEN, CDR2 SYDVKM, per germline. J lost 2 bases, V lost 5 bases, and 4 bases had no gene match. CDR3 length equals 14 residues. CDR3 bases: TGTGCCAGCAGTCCGGGACAGGGTCCCTACGAGCAGTACTTC. This translates into CASSPGQGPYEQYF.

The count of this clone is one. This sequence joins TRBV5-1 and TRBJ1-2; 9 positions agree with TRBD1. V shed 3 bases, J shed 4 bases, and the junction held 13 bases outside the gene matches. The CDR3 totals 17 residues. Per the germline V gene, CDR1 is SGHRS and CDR2 is YFSETQ. The CDR3 DNA reads TGCGCCAGCAGCTCCGGGACAGGGATTGTTTCGGGCTATGGCTACACCTTC. Translated, it gives CASSSGTGIVSGYGYTF.

The CDR3 here is CASSQNRDSSKNEQFF. The CDR3 region has the DNA TGTGCCAGCAGCCAAAACCGGGACAGTTCGAAAAATGAGCAGTTCTTC. The chain joins TRBV14 to TRBJ2-1; 7 nucleotides align to TRBD1. This CDR3 has 16 amino acids. The germline V gene has CDR1 SGHDN and CDR2 FVKESK. With 2 bases clipped from V and 7 bases from J, the junction kept 11 bases outside the gene matches. Full variable domain (missing parts from reference TRBV14 and TRBJ2-1): EAGVTQFPSHSVIEKGQTVTLRCDPISGHDNLYWYRRVMGKEIKFLLHFVKESKQDESGMPNNRFLAERTGGTYSTLKVQPAELEDSGVYFCASSQNRDSSKNEQFFGPGTRLTVL.

The chain employs TRBV6-1 and TRBJ2-2; 14 positions match TRBD2. CDR3 size: 18 residues. The J segment lost 2 bases and the V segment lost 3 bases, leaving 5 bases of the junction unmatched. The V gene's germline CDR1 is MNHNS and CDR2 SASEGT. The CDR3 protein is CASSDRLAGGPNTGELFF. The CDR3 DNA follows: TGTGCCAGCAGTGATAGACTAGCGGGGGGGCCAAACACCGGGGAGCTGTTTTTT.